The clone carrying this T cell receptor beta chain was found a few times. This entry comes from a study of OX40 agonist ivuxolimab in advanced cancers. The germline CDR1 and CDR2 sequences are SNHLY and FYNNEI. V lost 1 base and J 6 bases, leaving 7 bases between the germline ends. This CDR3 comprises 13 residues. Libraries were prepared by immunoSEQ multiplex PCR; TCRdb keeps only in-frame clonotypes and omits some of them. Of about 81,000 clones listed, around 80% are singletons. The chain is built from TRBV2 and TRBJ1-5; the D is unclear. The specimen was CD4+ or CD8+ T cells sorted from blood, collected in a trial of the OX40 agonist ivuxolimab. The sequence was obtained from an adult with an advanced solid tumor such as melanoma, head and neck, liver or kidney cancer. In nucleotides, the CDR3 is TGTGCCAGCAGTGAAGGGGCCAGTCAGCCCCAGCATTTT. Amino acids: CASSEGASQPQHF.